These 20 T cell receptor beta chains came from one sample sequenced in a study of shared clonotypes between healthy human individuals. Method: immunoSEQ multiplex PCR; TCRdb's copy keeps in-frame clones and lacks some. The table has roughly 570,000 clones, roughly 98% seen once. Selected positively for CCR7 and CD45RO-negative, naive CD8 cells excluded terminally differentiated effector memory CD45RA+ cells. The sequenced sample was naive CD8+ T cells sorted from blood. The receptors were gathered from a man younger than 45 in good health.

The chain carries TRBV10-3 and TRBJ1-2; 7 bases are shared with TRBD1. Germline V gene lookup returns CDR1 ENHRY and CDR2 SYGVKD. V shed 6 bases, J shed 8 bases, and the junction held 9 bases outside the gene matches. This CDR3 has 13 residues. In DNA form, the CDR3 reads TGTGCCATCAGCCAGACAGGGTTCGGAGGCTACACCTTC. Its translation: CAISQTGFGGYTF.

The CDR3 region is CASSPWVGDEAFF. The CDR3 region has the DNA TGTGCCAGCAGCCCGTGGGTCGGGGATGAAGCTTTCTTT. V gene TRBV7-9 combines with J gene TRBJ1-1; D gene unclear. CDR1 and CDR2 from the germline V gene are SEHNR and FQNEAQ (reference sequence). The CDR3 length is 13 residues. V lost 5 bases to trimming and J lost 7 bases, with 14 bases between them.

V gene TRBV28 combines with J gene TRBJ2-3; no firm D call. Germline CDR1 MDHEN, CDR2 SYDVKM. CDR3 length: 14 residues. The V gene lost 7 bases and the J gene lost 0 bases, with 11 bases spanning the gap. The chain's CDR3 is CASTPDGSTDTQYF. CDR3 in DNA: TGTGCCAGCACTCCTGACGGAAGCACAGATACGCAGTATTTT.

The gene calls are TRBV29-1 and TRBJ2-1, with TRBD2 identical over 7 bases. CDR1 is SQVTM, CDR2 ANQGSEA, per germline. V shed 1 base and J 6 bases; nucleotides not matched to a gene: 9. CDR3 length: 15 amino acids. The CDR3: CSVEGLLARSNEQFF. The CDR3 DNA follows: TGCAGCGTTGAAGGTCTACTAGCGAGGTCCAATGAGCAGTTCTTC.

The chain combines TRBV7-8 with TRBJ2-1; 10 positions match TRBD2. CDR3 length: 14 amino acids. The V gene's germline CDR1 is SGHVS and CDR2 FQNEAQ. With 7 bases clipped from V and 2 bases from J, the junction kept 2 bases outside the gene matches. CDR3 sequence: CASKSGGAYNEQFF. The CDR3 bases are TGTGCCAGCAAAAGCGGGGGGGCCTACAATGAGCAGTTCTTC.

The chain has TRBV7-2 and TRBJ2-1; TRBD2 matches 11 bases. Germline CDR1 SGHTA, CDR2 FQGNSA. CDR3 size: 16 residues. V shed 5 bases and J 5 bases; nucleotides not matched to a gene: 8. The CDR3 DNA sequence: TGTGCCAGCAGCAGCCTACTAGCGGGAGTTAACAATGAGCAGTTCTTC. Translated: CASSSLLAGVNNEQFF.

The chain carries TRBV7-2 and TRBJ2-1; maybe TRBD1 (5 bases). Germline V lookup: CDR1 SGHTA, CDR2 FQGNSA. The CDR3 spans 13 residues. The V gene lost 8 bases and the J gene lost 3 bases, with 11 bases spanning the gap. CDR3 nucleotide sequence: TGTGCCAGCGGGGCACAGAACTACAATGAGCAGTTCTTC. This sequence encodes CASGAQNYNEQFF.

This chain links TRBV5-5 with TRBJ2-1, with D possibly being TRBD2 (7 bases). CDR1 is SGHKS and CDR2 is YYEKEE in the germline V gene (reference sequence). The CDR3 is 16 amino acids. V was shortened by 0 bases and J by 0 bases, with 10 bases between the two germline ends. The CDR3 protein is CASSLGGGLSYNEQFF. CDR3 in DNA: TGTGCCAGCAGCTTGGGCGGGGGCCTCTCCTACAATGAGCAGTTCTTC.

The chain has TRBV7-9 and TRBJ2-2; D is uncertain. Per the germline V gene, CDR1 is SEHNR and CDR2 is FQNEAQ (reference sequence). V was trimmed by 7 bases and J by 5 bases, leaving 11 bases between them. The CDR3 runs to 13 residues. CDR3: CASTPPQTGELFF. In DNA, the CDR3 is TGTGCCAGCACCCCTCCCCAGACCGGGGAGCTGTTTTTT. The variable domain in full, with the rest retrieved from reference TRBV7-9 and TRBJ2-2, is DTGVSQNPRHKITKRGQNVTFRCDPISEHNRLYWYRQTLGQGPEFLTYFQNEAQLEKSRLLSDRFSAERPKGSFSTLEIQRTEQGDSAMYLCASTPPQTGELFFGEGSRLTVL.

This sequence joins TRBV9 and TRBJ1-4; D remains ambiguous. CDR1 is SGDLS, CDR2 YYNGEE, per germline. The CDR3 sequence is 15 residues long. The V gene lost 0 bases and the J gene lost 5 bases, with 11 bases spanning the gap. The CDR3 sequence: CASSVDPGRNEKLFF. The CDR3 coding sequence is TGTGCCAGCAGCGTAGATCCGGGAAGGAATGAAAAACTGTTTTTT. Supplemented by reference TRBV9 and TRBJ1-4, the full variable domain reads DSGVTQTPKHLITATGQRVTLRCSPRSGDLSVYWYQQSLDQGLQFLIQYYNGEERAKGNILERFSAQQFPDLHSELNLSSLELGDSALYFCASSVDPGRNEKLFFGSGTQLSVL.

The chain is built from TRBV7-9 and TRBJ2-7; 9 nucleotides agree with TRBD2. Trimming at V came to 7 bases and at J to 3 bases, leaving 7 bases not matched to a gene. The germline V gene encodes CDR1 SEHNR and CDR2 FQNEAQ (reference sequence). The CDR3 length is 14 residues. Here the CDR3 DNA reads TGTGCCAGCAACCCCCTAGCGGGGCTCTACGAGCAGTACTTC. Its translation is CASNPLAGLYEQYF.

The rearrangement links TRBV29-1 to TRBJ2-2; 10 bases map to TRBD2. Losses at the gene ends were 7 bases for V and 4 bases for J; bases not matched to a gene: 6. The CDR3 runs 14 residues. The germline CDR1 and CDR2 sequences are SQVTM and ANQGSEA. The CDR3 spells CSGVLAGVTGELFF. CDR3 nucleotide sequence: TGCAGCGGGGTTCTAGCGGGGGTCACCGGGGAGCTGTTTTTT.

The genes are TRBV6-5 and TRBJ1-5; D remains unclear. The CDR3 has 14 amino acids. Trimming cost V 0 bases and J 5 bases, with 8 bases left between them. Germline assignment: CDR1 MNHEY and CDR2 SVGAGI. The CDR3 coding sequence is TGTGCCAGCAGTTACTCGATGCCTGATCAGCCCCAGCATTTT. Amino acids: CASSYSMPDQPQHF.

The chain links TRBV28 to TRBJ2-2; D may be TRBD2 (5 bases). The CDR3 spans 14 residues. Germline V gene sequence: CDR1 MDHEN, CDR2 SYDVKM. V lost 3 bases to trimming and J lost 5 bases, with 10 bases between them. CDR3 amino acids: CASSFFGETGELFF. CDR3 sequence (DNA): TGTGCCAGCAGTTTCTTTGGGGAGACCGGGGAGCTGTTTTTT. Drawing the rest from reference TRBV28 and TRBJ2-2, the complete variable domain is DVKVTQSSRYLVKRTGEKVFLECVQDMDHENMFWYRQDPGLGLRLIYFSYDVKMKEKGDIPEGYSVSREKKERFSLILESASTNQTSMYLCASSFFGETGELFFGEGSRLTVL.

This chain joins TRBV9 and TRBJ1-2, with D possibly TRBD1 on 5 matching bases. V was shortened by 3 bases and J by 8 bases, with 8 bases between the two germline ends. Germline loops: CDR1 SGDLS, CDR2 YYNGEE. The CDR3 contains 11 residues. Here the CDR3 DNA reads TGTGCCAGCAGCGACAGGACCGGCTACACCTTC. It is translated as CASSDRTGYTF. Looking up the rest from reference TRBV9 and TRBJ1-2 gives the full variable domain: DSGVTQTPKHLITATGQRVTLRCSPRSGDLSVYWYQQSLDQGLQFLIQYYNGEERAKGNILERFSAQQFPDLHSELNLSSLELGDSALYFCASSDRTGYTFGSGTRLTVV.

The chain combines TRBV7-9 with TRBJ1-1, with 8 positions matching TRBD1. Germline loops: CDR1 SEHNR, CDR2 FQNEAQ (reference sequence). V was clipped by 8 bases and J by 8 bases; unmatched bases: 16. CDR3 size: 15 residues. The CDR3 region is CASLRTGTSGGEAFF. The CDR3 bases are TGTGCCAGCTTACGGACAGGGACCTCCGGGGGAGAAGCTTTCTTT.

V gene TRBV7-9 combines with J gene TRBJ2-7, with unresolved D. The V end lost 5 bases, the J end lost 1 base, and 15 bases lay between the germline ends. The CDR3 consists of 15 residues. Germline CDR1 reads SEHNR; CDR2 reads FQNEAQ (reference sequence). The CDR3 spells CASSPVGIQSYEQYF. CDR3 bases: TGTGCCAGCAGCCCGGTGGGCATTCAGTCCTACGAGCAGTACTTC.

The V and J genes are TRBV5-5 and TRBJ1-2, with D hard to call. V lost 4 bases to trimming and J lost 6 bases, with 22 bases between them. CDR1 and CDR2 from the germline V gene are SGHKS and YYEKEE (reference sequence). This CDR3 has 16 residues. The CDR3 protein is CASSPPSPVVFDGYTF. The CDR3 nucleotides are TGTGCCAGCAGCCCACCCTCGCCGGTGGTATTCGATGGCTACACCTTC.

The chain uses TRBV2 and TRBJ2-1; 9 bases agree with TRBD2. With V trimmed by 5 bases and J by 6 bases, 14 bases remained unmatched. CDR1 is SNHLY and CDR2 is FYNNEI in the germline V gene. The CDR3 is 17 amino acids. CDR3 DNA sequence: TGTGCCAGCAGTATCCCGATAGCGGGAGTTCCCACCAATGAGCAGTTCTTC. This encodes CASSIPIAGVPTNEQFF. Based on the CDR3 plus reference TRBV2 and TRBJ2-1, the full variable domain is EPEVTQTPSHQVTQMGQEVILRCVPISNHLYFYWYRQILGQKVEFLVSFYNNEISEKSEIFDDQFSVERPDGSNFTLKIRSTKLEDSAMYFCASSIPIAGVPTNEQFFGPGTRLTVL.

The chain combines TRBV4-1 with TRBJ1-5; 7 bases fit TRBD1. The CDR3 covers 15 residues. Unmatched junction bases numbered 2, after V lost 2 bases and J lost 1 base. The germline V gene encodes CDR1 MGHRA and CDR2 YSYEKL. Written as DNA, the CDR3 is TGCGCCAGCAGCCAATACAGGGGCAGCAATCAGCCCCAGCATTTT. As protein: CASSQYRGSNQPQHF.